One and the same sample provided the 23 T cell receptor beta chains below, sequenced in a study of molecular identifiers for immune sequencing clone quantification. Via MiXCR, TCRdb re-called the PCR reads, giving one row per CDR3 protein. Of 400,000 to 600,000 distinct CDR3 sequences detected, 25% appear once; the ten largest clones hold under 0.8%. Sequencing used naive CD8+ T cells from blood, with Jurkat cell RNA spiked in. The subset here: FACS-sorted CD8+CD4-CCR7+CD45RA+ naive T cells. These receptors came from a human donor in good health. Some libraries in this study had Jurkat cell RNA spiked in.

This clonotype was found many times. The V and J genes are TRBV5-1 and TRBJ2-5; TRBD2 aligns across 9 bases. The ends lost 0 bases at V and 0 bases at J; junction bases unmatched: 6. The CDR3 has 17 residues. Germline assignment: CDR1 SGHRS and CDR2 YFSETQ. This chain's CDR3 is CASSLAGSGGYQETQYF. DNA for the CDR3: TGCGCCAGCAGCTTGGCCGGCAGCGGGGGGTACCAAGAGACCCAGTACTTC.

This clonotype was detected a few times. This chain links TRBV11-2 with TRBJ2-7; 7 bases fit TRBD1. CDR1 SGHAT and CDR2 FQNNGV come from the germline V gene. This CDR3 region has 14 residues. V shed 5 bases, J shed 2 bases, and the junction held 6 bases outside the gene matches. The CDR3 protein is CASSRTGTAYEQYF. CDR3 bases: TGTGCCAGCAGCCGAACCGGGACAGCCTACGAGCAGTACTTC.

This clonotype was seen a few times. The chain has TRBV19 and TRBJ2-5; D possibly corresponds to TRBD2 (6 bases). The V end lost 5 bases, the J end lost 5 bases, and 21 bases lay between the germline ends. CDR1 is LNHDA, CDR2 SQIVND, per germline (reference sequence). The length of the CDR3 is 16 residues. CDR3 DNA sequence: TGTGCCAGTAGTTTTGCCCCGGGAGCCGGGTGGGAGACCCAGTACTTC. It specifies CASSFAPGAGWETQYF. Complete variable domain (other parts from reference TRBV19 and TRBJ2-5): DGGITQSPKYLFRKEGQNVTLSCEQNLNHDAMYWYRQDPGQGLRLIYYSQIVNDFQKGDIAEGYSVSREKKESFPLTVTSAQKNPTAFYLCASSFAPGAGWETQYFGPGTRLLVL.

This clonotype was counted ten times or more. The V call is TRBV28, the J call TRBJ2-2, with no clear D. Trimming pared 1 base from V and 1 base from J, leaving 7 bases between. CDR1 MDHEN and CDR2 SYDVKM come from the germline V gene. The CDR3 spans 15 residues. Written as DNA, the CDR3 is TGTGCCAGCAGTTTATCCCAGATGAACACCGGGGAGCTGTTTTTT. This sequence encodes CASSLSQMNTGELFF.

This clonotype has ten or more counts. For the CDR3, the DNA is TGCAGCGTTGTGGGACCGGGAGGGATTGACACCGGGGAGCTGTTTTTT. This encodes CSVVGPGGIDTGELFF. The chain carries TRBV29-1 and TRBJ2-2; TRBD2 agrees at 8 bases. Germline lookup yields CDR1 SQVTM and CDR2 ANQGSEA. With V trimmed by 4 bases and J by 3 bases, 10 bases remained unmatched. CDR3 size: 16 residues.

In this sample, this clonotype turned up many times. The chain links TRBV6-5 to TRBJ2-7, with 8 bases identical to TRBD2. Germline V gene data show CDR1 as MNHEY and CDR2 as SVGAGI. Losses at the gene ends were 2 bases for V and 7 bases for J; bases not matched to a gene: 13. The CDR3 extends over 16 amino acids. CDR3 in amino acids: CASSYTLGLVNQEQYF. DNA of the CDR3: TGTGCCAGCAGTTACACATTGGGACTAGTCAATCAAGAGCAGTACTTC.

This clonotype was detected ten times or more. V gene TRBV4-1 combines with J gene TRBJ1-2, with TRBD1 matching over 9 bases. Germline CDR1 is MGHRA and CDR2 is YSYEKL. V lost 5 bases to trimming and J lost 5 bases; unmatched junction nucleotides: 9. The CDR3 spans 15 residues. The CDR3 region is CASSYGQGTVYGYTF. CDR3 DNA sequence: TGCGCCAGCAGCTACGGACAGGGGACGGTTTATGGCTACACCTTC.

A note on this clonotype: This is likely a read error, given that the CDR3 carries no conserved phenylalanine or tryptophan at its end. J is TRBJ2-7 and V is TRBV7-6, with 9 bases identical to TRBD1. Germline V gene lookup returns CDR1 SGHVS and CDR2 FNYEAQ. The CDR3 has 15 residues. Trimming removed 4 bases from V and 4 bases from J; junction bases left unmatched: 8. The CDR3 DNA reads as TGTGCCAGCAGCTCGGGACAGGGATTAGAGTACGAGCAGTACTAC. This translates into CASSSGQGLEYEQYY.

A word on this clonotype: This may stem from a read error, because a much larger clone lies one nucleotide away. V gene TRBV29-1 combines with J gene TRBJ2-5; no clear D gene. The CDR3 is 11 residues long. CDR1 is SQVTM and CDR2 is ANQGSEA in the germline V gene. The V end was cut by 4 bases, the J end by 4 bases, with 7 bases between. CDR3 residues: CSVVILETQYF. CDR3 nucleotide sequence: TGCAGCGTTGTCATTCTAGAGACCCAGTACTTC.

This clonotype was seen repeatedly, ten times or more. This chain uses TRBV28 with TRBJ2-7; 8 nucleotides agree with TRBD1. The CDR3 totals 16 residues. In germline, CDR1 is MDHEN, CDR2 SYDVKM. The V gene end was trimmed by 2 bases and the J gene end by 0 bases; junction bases not matched to a gene: 6. The CDR3 is CASSLSRDRSSYEQYF. DNA for the CDR3: TGTGCCAGCAGTTTAAGCCGGGACAGGAGCTCCTACGAGCAGTACTTC.

This clonotype has a count of ten or more. The genes are TRBV9 and TRBJ2-1; D not certain. The ends were cut back, 1 base at V and 5 bases at J, with 1 base in the middle. The CDR3 length is 11 residues. Germline V CDR1 and CDR2: SGDLS, YYNGEE. CDR3 loop: CASSVNNEQFF. CDR3 bases: TGTGCCAGCAGCGTAAACAATGAGCAGTTCTTC.

This clonotype was picked up a small number of times. The V call is TRBV11-2, the J call TRBJ2-3; TRBD1 matches at 7 bases. The germline V gene encodes CDR1 SGHAT and CDR2 FQNNGV. The CDR3 spans 17 residues. V gave up 4 bases and J gave up 1 base; unmatched junction bases: 11. The CDR3: CASSWAPRTGRTDTQYF. The CDR3 DNA reads as TGTGCCAGCAGCTGGGCACCAAGGACAGGACGCACAGATACGCAGTATTTT.

This clonotype has more than one count but fewer than ten. This chain uses TRBV27 with TRBJ1-3, with a possible D match to TRBD1 (5 bases). Germline-derived CDR1 and CDR2 are MNHEY and SMNVEV (reference sequence). This CDR3 region has 15 residues. Trimming removed 0 bases at V and 1 base at J, with 7 bases between. The CDR3 loop is CASSLSGGSGNTIYF. Here the CDR3 DNA reads TGTGCCAGCAGTTTATCCGGGGGATCTGGAAACACCATATATTTT.

In this sample, this clonotype turned up once. The chain combines TRBV4-3 with TRBJ2-3; D might be TRBD2 (6 bases). The germline V gene encodes CDR1 LGHNA and CDR2 YSLEER. CDR3 length: 17 amino acids. Trimming removed 0 bases from V and 1 base from J, with 14 bases in between. CDR3 protein: CASSQDRRGRGTDTQYF. As DNA, the CDR3 is TGCGCCAGCAGCCAAGATAGGCGGGGAAGAGGCACAGATACGCAGTATTTT.

This clonotype showed up just a few times. The V call is TRBV5-4, the J call TRBJ2-5; D perhaps matches TRBD2 (6 bases). Between the trimmed V and J ends, which lost 3 bases and 2 bases, there was a span of 14 bases. The CDR3 is 15 amino acids. Germline V lookup: CDR1 SGHNT, CDR2 YYREEE (reference sequence). The CDR3 DNA sequence: TGTGCCAGCAGCTCCATAGCGGAGCCTCAAGAGACCCAGTACTTC. This codes for CASSSIAEPQETQYF.

This clonotype was counted between two and nine times. The genes are TRBV4-1 and TRBJ2-1; D unclear. This CDR3 is built from 14 residues. Germline V gene data show CDR1 as MGHRA and CDR2 as YSYEKL. V shed 0 bases and J shed 9 bases, with 12 bases lying between them. The CDR3 sequence is CASSQDLWGVEQFF. The CDR3, as DNA: TGCGCCAGCAGCCAAGATCTATGGGGTGTTGAGCAGTTCTTC.

Points on this clonotype: This CDR3 fails to terminate in the conserved phenylalanine or tryptophan, so it likely reflects a read error. The chain combines TRBV3-1 with TRBJ2-6; TRBD1 aligns across 9 bases. The CDR3 sequence is 20 residues long. Germline lookup yields CDR1 LGHDT and CDR2 YNNKEL (reference sequence). The CDR3 reads CACSQDGTGYFISGANVLTS. Written as DNA, the CDR3 is TGTGCCTGCAGCCAAGACGGGACAGGGTACTTTATTTCTGGGGCCAACGTCCTGACTTCC.

The CDR3 region is CASSLVLAGTTDTQYF. Here the CDR3 DNA reads TGTGCCAGCAGCTTGGTCCTAGCGGGGACTACAGATACGCAGTATTTT. V and J are TRBV5-5 and TRBJ2-3, with 9 nucleotides matching TRBD2. V was clipped by 0 bases and J by 3 bases; unmatched bases: 5. Per the germline V gene, CDR1 is SGHKS and CDR2 is YYEKEE (reference sequence). The CDR3 spans 16 residues.

Notes on this clonotype: This could be a read error, since a much larger clone is one nucleotide away. J is TRBJ2-7 and V is TRBV7-9, with 7 nucleotides matching TRBD2. The V gene's germline CDR1 is SEHNR and CDR2 FQNEAQ (reference sequence). The CDR3 consists of 14 residues. The CDR3 sequence is CASSLTTSGNERYF. DNA for the CDR3: TGTGCCAGCAGCTTAACGACAAGCGGGAACGAGCGGTACTTC.

The table lists this clonotype with many counts. This sequence joins TRBV20-1 and TRBJ1-5; 7 nucleotides match TRBD1. V lost 0 bases and J lost 0; bases outside the gene matches: 8. The CDR3 length is 17 residues. Looked up from germline, CDR1 is DFQATT and CDR2 is SNEGSKA (reference sequence). The CDR3 nucleotides read TGCAGTGCTAGAGATCGGGAGGGGGCTTATAGCAATCAGCCCCAGCATTTT. Residues: CSARDREGAYSNQPQHF.

V usage is TRBV9 and J usage is TRBJ2-3, with D tentatively TRBD1 (5 bases). Trimming removed 3 bases at V and 4 bases at J, with 12 bases between. Germline V gene sequence: CDR1 SGDLS, CDR2 YYNGEE. The CDR3 covers 14 residues. The DNA for the CDR3 is TGTGCCAGCAGCGGAGCAGGGTCCGCAGATACGCAGTATTTT. Protein: CASSGAGSADTQYF.

The V call is TRBV27, the J call TRBJ1-4; 8 positions match TRBD1. J was trimmed by 7 bases and V by 6 bases; bases with no gene match: 7. The CDR3 covers 14 residues. From germline, CDR1 is MNHEY and CDR2 SMNVEV (reference sequence). The CDR3 protein is CASRSGGGFEKLFF. DNA of the CDR3: TGTGCCAGCAGATCAGGGGGCGGCTTTGAAAAACTGTTTTTT. Supplemented by reference TRBV27 and TRBJ1-4, the full variable domain reads EAQVTQNPRYLITVTGKKLTVTCSQNMNHEYMSWYRQDPGLGLRQIYYSMNVEVTDKGDVPEGYKVSRKEKRNFPLILESPSPNQTSLYFCASRSGGGFEKLFFGSGTQLSVL.

The rearrangement links TRBV4-3 to TRBJ2-1; D possibly corresponds to TRBD2 (6 bases). Germline V gene data show CDR1 as LGHNA and CDR2 as YSLEER. The CDR3 spans 15 residues. V was trimmed by 0 bases and J by 6 bases, leaving 12 bases between them. CDR3 sequence reads: CASSQDATSSNEQFF. In nucleotides, the CDR3 is TGCGCCAGCAGCCAAGACGCGACTAGTTCCAATGAGCAGTTCTTC.